In this sample, the clone carrying this T cell receptor (beta chain) turned up many times. Its antigen remains unknown. V shed 0 bases and J shed 7 bases, with 12 bases lying between them. The CDR3 runs 14 residues. The germline gives CDR1 SGHTA, CDR2 FQGNSA. This sample was included in a study of T cell repertoires in cytomegalovirus infection. Study information: Matching HLA type, along with CMV infection, was indicated by public TCR beta signatures. Study-level findings and limits: Summed public TCR beta family frequency identified CMV carriers bearing the relevant HLA. HLA-C-restricted CMV-specific TCR beta clonotypes prevailed in the ex vivo response.

TCRdb re-analysed the reads in MiXCR, keeping a single row per CDR3 protein. The sample lists 65,000 to 95,000 distinct CDR3 sequences, about 3.8% occurring once. The sample consisted of PBMCs. The chain links TRBV7-2 to TRBJ1-1; D is uncertain. This clonotype was obtained from a human donor in good health (CMV status not recorded). Some clones in this sample may be carry-over from other donors' samples. The CDR3 here is CASSLAGSYDEAFF. DNA of the CDR3: TGTGCCAGCAGCTTAGCGGGCAGCTACGATGAAGCTTTCTTT.